Below, one TCR beta chain is given with its context. Its specificity is not known. Trimming left V 0 bases short and J 8 bases short, with 16 bases between. The CDR3 is made up of 14 amino acids. The germline V gene has CDR1 GTSNPN and CDR2 SVGIG (reference sequence). Amplification used 60 Vbeta primers and 13 Jbeta primers. Generated by immunoSEQ multiplex PCR, the TCRdb table keeps only in-frame clones and is missing some. Seen here are 130,000 or so clones, about 61% observed once, and the top ten hold roughly 1.9%. This specimen comes from a study of cytomegalovirus exposure and HLA in healthy donors. Looking at the study overall: Falling in the Caucasian-associated ancestry cluster were about 80% of 398 genotyped donors. Broader study findings: Rarity held for most TCR sequences, but there were some public TCRs that occurred in many donors. Both high specificity and high sensitivity reportedly marked the classifier's diagnosis of cytomegalovirus status.

This receptor was identified in a male donor in good health and CMV-seronegative. V gene TRBV30 combines with J gene TRBJ1-2; perhaps TRBD1 as D (5 bases). The sequenced material came from PBMCs. DNA for the CDR3: TGTGCCTGGAGTGTTGGGGCGGGATTCTCCGGCTACACCTTC. It codes for CAWSVGAGFSGYTF.